The TCR beta chain under discussion was sequenced for a study of Graves' ophthalmopathy and Graves' hyperthyroidism. General study points: Among expanded thyroid clonotypes above 0.001 frequency, most also occurred in blood. At 65% to 71% sensitivity and 72.22% specificity, the model predicted progression of the ophthalmopathy.

A remark on this clonotype: What it binds is not known. The junction departs from germline at one end; a sequencing error may be responsible.

Clinical symptoms, serum thyroxine, TRAb, thyroid ultrasound and orbital computed tomography were relied on for diagnosis. TCR beta CDR3 regions were amplified from RNA transcripts. Amplification began with first-round RT-PCR using HTBI primers, then second-round multiplex PCR was performed. TCRdb reprocessed the multiplex PCR reads with MiXCR, giving one entry per CDR3 protein. The sample lists over a million distinct CDR3 sequences; about 40% were seen once. The CDR3 is 17 amino acids. Germline CDR1 is SEHNR and CDR2 is FQNEAQ (reference sequence). Material for sequencing was peripheral blood or thyroid tissue (not recorded which). The sequence came from an adult man with Graves' hyperthyroidism. The V gene is TRBV7-9, the J gene TRBJ1-5, with TRBD1 matching over 7 bases. Here the CDR3 reads CASSLGPAGDSNQPRHF. CDR3 DNA: TGTGCCAGCAGCTTAGGGCCCGCCGGGGACAGTAATCAGCCCCGGCATTTT.